One and the same sample provided the 7 T cell receptor beta chains below, sequenced in a study of cytomegalovirus exposure and HLA in healthy donors. PCR amplification relied on 60 Vbeta primers (plus 13 Jbeta primers). Method: immunoSEQ multiplex PCR; TCRdb's copy keeps in-frame clones and lacks some. The sample has under 150,000 clones; approximately 60% are singletons. Sequenced sample: PBMCs. The source is a middle-aged woman in good health and CMV-seronegative.

V usage is TRBV11-2 and J usage is TRBJ2-1, with 9 nucleotides matching TRBD2. Germline CDR1 is SGHAT and CDR2 is FQNNGV. The ends lost 0 bases at V and 8 bases at J; junction bases unmatched: 5. CDR3 length: 15 amino acids. The CDR3, as DNA: TGTGCCAGCAGCTTAGATCCCGCGGGGGGGCATGAGCAGTTCTTC. Translation: CASSLDPAGGHEQFF.

The sample holds a few counts of this clone. This chain links TRBV6-5 with TRBJ2-7; D is uncertain. The germline gives CDR1 MNHEY, CDR2 SVGAGI. The CDR3 has 13 residues. The V end was cut by 5 bases, the J end by 5 bases, with 13 bases between. The CDR3 DNA is TGTGCCAGCAGTCTAACCCTATCAAACGAGCAGTACTTC. Translating it yields CASSLTLSNEQYF.

The chain combines TRBV9 with TRBJ2-2; D is unclear. Germline V gives CDR1 SGDLS, CDR2 YYNGEE. Deletions cut 5 bases from V and 1 base from J, with 9 bases between. The CDR3 sequence is 14 residues long. In DNA, the CDR3 is TGTGCCAGCAGGGCTGGCGGGAACACCGGGGAGCTGTTTTTT. Its protein is CASRAGGNTGELFF.

This clone was seen a few times. J is TRBJ1-1 and V is TRBV9; D may be TRBD1 (5 bases). CDR1 and CDR2 (germline): SGDLS, YYNGEE. Trimming shortened V by 3 bases and J by 1 base, and 10 bases separated the two germline ends. This CDR3 is 14 amino acids long. CDR3 in amino acids: CASSARAENTEAFF. CDR3 nucleotides: TGTGCCAGCAGCGCCAGGGCCGAGAACACTGAAGCTTTCTTT. Combining the CDR3 with reference TRBV9 and TRBJ1-1 gives the whole variable domain DSGVTQTPKHLITATGQRVTLRCSPRSGDLSVYWYQQSLDQGLQFLIQYYNGEERAKGNILERFSAQQFPDLHSELNLSSLELGDSALYFCASSARAENTEAFFGQGTRLTVV.

In this sample, this clone turned up a few times. The CDR3 DNA is TGTGCCAGCAGCTCCCGGGACAGGGGCCTCAATCAGCCCCAGCATTTT. This sequence encodes CASSSRDRGLNQPQHF. The chain is built from TRBV5-6 and TRBJ1-5; TRBD1 matches at 10 bases. Germline values: CDR1 SGHDT, CDR2 YYEEEE. The J segment lost 3 bases and the V segment lost 3 bases, leaving 6 bases of the junction unmatched. The CDR3 is made up of 16 amino acids.

This clone was counted once. V is TRBV30 and J is TRBJ1-3; 9 nucleotides agree with TRBD1. The CDR3 totals 14 residues. CDR1 and CDR2 (germline): GTSNPN, SVGIG (reference sequence). V trimming: 1 base; J trimming: 7 bases; junction bases outside the gene matches: 5. The CDR3 protein is CAWSAGTGSNTIYF. The CDR3 DNA sequence: TGTGCCTGGAGTGCCGGGACAGGGTCGAACACCATATATTTT.

The chain links TRBV7-9 to TRBJ2-5; D is perhaps TRBD2 (5 bases). The germline CDR1 and CDR2 sequences are SEHNR and FQNEAQ (reference sequence). Between the trimmed V and J ends, which lost 3 bases and 2 bases, there was a span of 7 bases. The CDR3 is 13 residues long. The CDR3 DNA follows: TGTGCCAGCAGCTTGCGAGGGCAAGAGACCCAGTACTTC. Its protein is CASSLRGQETQYF.